The 21 T cell receptor beta chains below come from one sample, sequenced in a study of OX40 agonist ivuxolimab in advanced cancers. Produced via immunoSEQ multiplex PCR; TCRdb's table is partial and in-frame only. Here the sample spans 55,000 to 80,000 clones, around four fifths being singletons. Sequencing used CD4+ or CD8+ T cells sorted from blood, obtained in a trial of the OX40 agonist ivuxolimab. These receptors were obtained from an adult with an advanced solid tumor such as melanoma, head and neck, liver or kidney cancer.

The rearrangement links TRBV9 to TRBJ2-1; TRBD1 matches at 9 bases. Germline CDR1 and CDR2: SGDLS and YYNGEE. This CDR3 has 17 amino acids. Trimming at V came to 3 bases and at J to 0 bases, leaving 7 bases not matched to a gene. CDR3 residues: CASSAEGQGSSYNEQFF. The DNA for the CDR3 is TGTGCCAGCAGCGCGGAAGGACAGGGGAGCTCCTACAATGAGCAGTTCTTC.

V usage is TRBV10-3 and J usage is TRBJ2-3; 12 nucleotides line up with TRBD2. CDR3 length equals 18 residues. V gave up 6 bases and J gave up 5 bases; unmatched junction bases: 15. CDR1 and CDR2 (germline): ENHRY, SYGVKD. The CDR3 nucleotides read TGTGCCATCAGAGCGTGGACTAGCGGGACCTCAGGTGGAGATACGCAGTATTTT. The encoded protein is CAIRAWTSGTSGGDTQYF.

The gene calls are TRBV5-6 and TRBJ2-3; 8 nucleotides line up with TRBD1. Germline V gene sequence: CDR1 SGHDT, CDR2 YYEEEE. The CDR3 is 16 residues long. V was clipped by 3 bases and J by 0 bases; unmatched bases: 6. The CDR3 DNA reads TGTGCCAGCAGCTCCTGGACAGGGTCTAGCACAGATACGCAGTATTTT. As protein: CASSSWTGSSTDTQYF.

J is TRBJ1-1 and V is TRBV6-5; D gene uncertain. Germline-derived CDR1 and CDR2 are MNHEY and SVGAGI. Between the trimmed V and J ends, which lost 0 bases and 3 bases, there was a span of 5 bases. This CDR3 is 13 amino acids long. CDR3 DNA: TGTGCCAGCAGTTACTCTCCCGACACTGAAGCTTTCTTT. It encodes CASSYSPDTEAFF.

The chain combines TRBV7-9 with TRBJ2-2, with 7 positions matching TRBD1. Germline CDR1 SEHNR, CDR2 FQNEAQ (reference sequence). CDR3 length: 14 residues. V was pared by 5 bases and J by 4 bases, with 4 bases of the junction left unmatched. The CDR3 sequence is CASSRGQVTGELFF. The CDR3 coding sequence is TGTGCCAGCAGCCGCGGACAGGTCACCGGGGAGCTGTTTTTT.

The V call is TRBV11-2, the J call TRBJ1-5; no clear D. The CDR3 covers 15 residues. The germline V and J ends were trimmed by 5 bases and 2 bases, with 13 bases remaining between them. Germline CDR1 is SGHAT and CDR2 is FQNNGV. CDR3 loop: CASSQTSSGNQPQHF. CDR3 coding DNA: TGTGCCAGCAGCCAGACATCGTCCGGCAATCAGCCCCAGCATTTT.

The CDR3 loop is CASRSAGNTGELFF. The CDR3 DNA reads as TGTGCCAGCAGGTCAGCGGGAAACACCGGGGAGCTGTTTTTT. This sequence joins TRBV9 and TRBJ2-2; 7 bases map to TRBD2. Unmatched junction bases numbered 3, after V lost 5 bases and J lost 2 bases. The V gene's germline CDR1 is SGDLS and CDR2 YYNGEE. The CDR3 sequence is 14 residues long.

This chain connects TRBV21-1 to TRBJ1-1. TRBV21-1 is labeled a pseudogene. The CDR3 sequence is 14 residues long. CDR3 nucleotides: TGTGCCAGCAGTCCCGATCGGGCGGGGACTGAAGCTTTCTTT. Protein: CASSPDRAGTEAFF.

V usage is TRBV7-2 and J usage is TRBJ2-5, with D possibly TRBD2 on 6 matching bases. The tail of the sequence fits TRBJ2-7 better, so the J call may be wrong. CDR1 and CDR2 (germline): SGHTA, FQGNSA. CDR3 size: 15 residues. For the CDR3, the DNA is TGTGCCAGCAGCTTAGCGTTGGGCGGGGTCTACGAGCAGTACTTC. The encoded protein is CASSLALGGVYEQYF.

Remarks on this clone: A junction end diverges from the germline sequence, so it may reflect a read error. J is TRBJ1-4 and V is TRBV7-4; D ambiguous. The V gene's germline CDR1 is SGHVT and CDR2 SQSDAQ. The CDR3 spans 16 residues. CDR3 sequence: CAGSPQPTERNEKLFF. In DNA form, the CDR3 reads TGTGCCGGCAGCCCACAACCCACCGAGCGTAATGAAAAACTGTTTTTT.

This chain links TRBV7-3 with TRBJ2-3; no definite D call. The length of the CDR3 is 15 residues. V was shortened by 0 bases and J by 8 bases, with 15 bases between the two germline ends. Germline V gene data show CDR1 as SGHTA and CDR2 as FQGTGA. The CDR3: CASSLTAGATVTQYF. The CDR3 DNA sequence: TGTGCCAGCAGCTTAACGGCAGGAGCGACCGTTACGCAGTATTTT.

This chain uses TRBV28 with TRBJ1-1; D remains unclear. This CDR3 spans 15 amino acids. Germline V gene data show CDR1 as MDHEN and CDR2 as SYDVKM. Between the trimmed V and J ends, which lost 3 bases and 4 bases, there was a span of 15 bases. CDR3 sequence reads: CASSFLSGGLTEAFF. The CDR3 DNA is TGTGCCAGCAGTTTTCTATCAGGAGGGCTCACTGAAGCTTTCTTT.

This chain links TRBV25-1 with TRBJ2-2; no firm D call. The CDR3 loop spans 16 amino acids. The V gene's germline CDR1 is MGHDK and CDR2 SYGVNS. Trimming left V 2 bases short and J 0 bases short, with 10 bases between. CDR3 amino acids: CASSELTNANTGELFF. CDR3 bases: TGTGCCAGCAGTGAACTGACAAACGCGAACACCGGGGAGCTGTTTTTT. Full variable domain (remainder filled in from reference TRBV25-1 and TRBJ2-2): EADIYQTPRYLVIGTGKKITLECSQTMGHDKMYWYQQDPGMELHLIHYSYGVNSTEKGDLSSESTVSRIRTEHFPLTLESARPSHTSQYLCASSELTNANTGELFFGEGSRLTVL.

This clone was found a few times. V and J are TRBV7-2 and TRBJ1-5; D unresolved. V gave up 4 bases and J gave up 4 bases, with 8 bases separating them. Germline lookup yields CDR1 SGHTA and CDR2 FQGNSA. There are 13 residues in the CDR3. The CDR3 bases are TGTGCCAGCAGCTCCGGGTGGAATCAGCCCCAGCATTTT. It codes for CASSSGWNQPQHF.

This chain uses TRBV7-2 with TRBJ2-2; D uncertain. The CDR3 spans 13 residues. The germline CDR1 and CDR2 sequences are SGHTA and FQGNSA. V dropped 8 bases and J dropped 1 base, with 8 bases sitting between them. CDR3 sequence (DNA): TGTGCCAGCGGGCGGCTGAACACCGGGGAGCTGTTTTTT. This gives the protein CASGRLNTGELFF.

J is TRBJ2-7 and V is TRBV7-9; D is perhaps TRBD1 or TRBD2 (6 bases each). The V gene's germline CDR1 is SEHNR and CDR2 FQNEAQ (reference sequence). Between the trimmed V and J ends, which lost 1 base and 2 bases, there was a span of 18 bases. The CDR3 is made up of 17 amino acids. The CDR3 spells CASSLEGGQGGPYEQYF. The DNA of the CDR3 is TGTGCCAGCAGCTTAGAGGGGGGTCAGGGTGGCCCCTACGAGCAGTACTTC.

This clone showed up just a few times. The chain joins TRBV7-9 to TRBJ1-4; D not resolved. The CDR3 extends over 18 amino acids. The V gene's germline CDR1 is SEHNR and CDR2 FQNEAQ (reference sequence). V lost 1 base to trimming and J lost 0 bases, with 15 bases between them. Here the CDR3 reads CASSLGAGPVATNEKLFF. As DNA, the CDR3 is TGTGCCAGCAGCTTAGGGGCAGGCCCTGTCGCAACTAATGAAAAACTGTTTTTT.

The chain links TRBV15 to TRBJ2-5; 9 positions agree with TRBD2. The CDR3 has 15 amino acids. The V gene's germline CDR1 is LNHNV and CDR2 YYDKDF (reference sequence). Trimming cost V 8 bases and J 7 bases; bases outside gene matches: 14. CDR3 DNA sequence: TGTGCCACCTCGGCGGGAGGGCTCATAAAGGGGACCCAGTACTTC. Its protein product is CATSAGGLIKGTQYF.

The count of this clone is one. This rearrangement joins TRBV15 to TRBJ2-2; maybe TRBD2 (5 bases). Trimming left V 0 bases short and J 1 base short, with 24 bases between. This CDR3 is 21 amino acids long. Germline values: CDR1 LNHNV, CDR2 YYDKDF (reference sequence). The CDR3 DNA sequence: TGTGCCACCAGCAGAGAGGAGCCCGAGCTGTTCGGGATGATGAACACCGGGGAGCTGTTTTTT. This codes for CATSREEPELFGMMNTGELFF.

The chain joins TRBV11-1 to TRBJ1-1, with unresolved D. Germline CDR1 SGHAT, CDR2 FQDESV (reference sequence). The CDR3 covers 14 residues. Trimming left V 5 bases short and J 1 base short, with 11 bases between. CDR3 protein: CASSRPQQNTEAFF. CDR3 in DNA: TGTGCCAGCAGCCGACCCCAGCAGAACACTGAAGCTTTCTTT.

The V and J genes are TRBV28 and TRBJ2-3; a possible D gene is TRBD1 (5 bases). The CDR3 has 15 residues. Germline assignment: CDR1 MDHEN and CDR2 SYDVKM. V was shortened by 3 bases and J by 5 bases, with 15 bases between the two germline ends. The CDR3 spells CASSFRHLREDTQYF. In DNA form, the CDR3 reads TGTGCCAGCAGTTTCCGTCATCTCAGGGAAGATACGCAGTATTTT.